These 17 T cell receptor beta chains came from one sample sequenced in a study of blood T cell repertoires in COVID-19. Assay: immunoSEQ multiplex PCR; the TCRdb copy retains only in-frame clones and omits some. This sample has under 250,000 clones, with approximately 83% found just once. The material sequenced was peripheral blood. The receptors come from an older man with acute or convalescent COVID-19.

The genes are TRBV24-1 and TRBJ2-7, with TRBD1 matching over 10 bases. There are 16 residues in the CDR3. The J segment lost 4 bases and the V segment lost 10 bases, leaving 15 bases of the junction unmatched. CDR1 is KGHDR, CDR2 SFDVKD, per germline. CDR3 protein: CATLTIPGQGIYEQYF. The CDR3 DNA is TGTGCCACGCTAACAATTCCGGGACAGGGGATATACGAGCAGTACTTC.

The rearrangement uses TRBV6-5 and TRBJ1-5; a weak D match, TRBD1 (6 bases). Germline loops: CDR1 MNHEY, CDR2 SVGAGI. V lost 6 bases and J lost 0, with 12 bases in between. The CDR3 has 15 residues. The chain's CDR3 is CASSGDRYSNQPQHF. CDR3 DNA sequence: TGTGCCAGCAGCGGTGACAGGTATAGCAATCAGCCCCAGCATTTT.

The chain employs TRBV6-2 or TRBV6-3 and TRBJ2-4; 9 positions match TRBD1. The CDR3 has 17 residues. CDR1 and CDR2 (germline): MNHEY, SVGEGT. V dropped 4 bases and J dropped 11; count of bases not matched to a gene: 18. The CDR3 is CASSFGGRTGDEGFQYF. The CDR3 region has the DNA TGTGCCAGCAGTTTTGGTGGAAGGACAGGGGATGAGGGTTTTCAGTACTTC.

This clone was detected only once. The rearrangement uses TRBV24-1 and TRBJ2-2; 13 nucleotides line up with TRBD2. The CDR3 sequence is 17 residues long. Germline values: CDR1 KGHDR, CDR2 SFDVKD. The junction had 8 bases not matched to a gene; V was cut back by 6 bases and J by 5 bases. CDR3 coding DNA: TGTGCCACCAGTCCCACTAGCGGGAGGGCGTATACCGGGGAGCTGTTTTTT. It encodes CATSPTSGRAYTGELFF.

For this clone: In the same sample, other DNA sequences code for this CDR3. The rearrangement links TRBV18 to TRBJ2-7; D gene uncertain. The CDR3 contains 12 residues. Trimming pared 2 bases from V and 3 bases from J, leaving 5 bases between. From germline, CDR1 is KGHSH and CDR2 LQKENI. CDR3: CASSPNSYEQYF. The CDR3 DNA follows: TGTGCCAGCTCACCAAACAGCTACGAGCAGTACTTC.

J is TRBJ2-7 and V is TRBV4-2, with D possibly TRBD2 on 6 matching bases. The V gene's germline CDR1 is LGHNA and CDR2 YNFKEQ. Trimming removed 0 bases from V and 2 bases from J, with 14 bases in between. There are 16 residues in the CDR3. Here the CDR3 DNA reads TGTGCCAGCAGCCAAGATGTGGCGGGGACCACCTACGAGCAGTACTTC. Translation: CASSQDVAGTTYEQYF.

This clone has a handful of counts. This chain links TRBV21-1 with TRBJ1-2; no DNA check was done on the table's D call, TRBD1. TRBV21-1 is shown as a pseudogene. This CDR3 comprises 15 residues. In DNA, the CDR3 is TGTGCCAGTCACCCCCCCAGGGGAGCTAACTATGGCTACACCTTC. As protein: CASHPPRGANYGYTF.

This chain connects TRBV2 to TRBJ1-5; 9 positions agree with TRBD1. The CDR3 consists of 16 residues. Germline values: CDR1 SNHLY, CDR2 FYNNEI. J was trimmed by 0 bases and V by 6 bases; bases with no gene match: 6. The CDR3 sequence: CASSLDRGISNQPQHF. In DNA, the CDR3 is TGTGCCAGCAGCCTCGACAGGGGGATTAGCAATCAGCCCCAGCATTTT.

V and J are TRBV12-3 or TRBV12-4 and TRBJ1-1; D uncertain. V lost 5 bases to trimming and J lost 10 bases, with 17 bases between them. CDR3 size: 13 residues. The CDR3 region has the DNA TGTGCCAGCAGTAAGAGGGCCGCACCGGGAGCTTTCTTT. Amino acids: CASSKRAAPGAFF.

The genes are TRBV28 and TRBJ2-1, with TRBD1 identical over 9 bases. This CDR3 has 15 residues. Germline CDR1 reads MDHEN; CDR2 reads SYDVKM. Trimming removed 5 bases from V and 3 bases from J; junction bases left unmatched: 5. In nucleotides, the CDR3 is TGTGCCAGCAGTCGGGACAGGGTAAGCTACAATGAGCAGTTCTTC. This codes for CASSRDRVSYNEQFF.

The genes are TRBV5-1 and TRBJ2-7; tentative D call: TRBD1 (5 bases). Trimming pared 1 base from V and 3 bases from J, leaving 8 bases between. The germline CDR1 and CDR2 sequences are SGHRS and YFSETQ. The CDR3 is 13 amino acids. The CDR3 spells CASSLQGLYEQYF. DNA of the CDR3: TGCGCCAGCAGCTTGCAGGGCCTCTACGAGCAGTACTTC.

The V gene is TRBV2, the J gene TRBJ2-7; unclear D gene. From germline, CDR1 is SNHLY and CDR2 FYNNEI. Deletions cut 4 bases from V and 11 bases from J, with 15 bases between. The CDR3 loop spans 12 amino acids. CDR3 sequence reads: CASSVHTVEKYF. The CDR3 coding sequence is TGTGCCAGCAGTGTACATACCGTGGAGAAGTACTTC.

This clone has more than one count but fewer than ten. This chain uses TRBV21-1 with TRBJ2-7; the table gives TRBD1 as D, unverified against the DNA. TRBV21-1 is a pseudogene locus. This CDR3 spans 12 amino acids. CDR3 in DNA: TGTGCCAGCAGTCCACAGGGGAACGAGCAGTACTTC. Amino acid sequence: CASSPQGNEQYF.

This rearrangement joins TRBV28 to TRBJ2-7, with 8 bases matching TRBD1. The CDR3 totals 16 residues. Losses at the gene ends were 5 bases for V and 3 bases for J; bases not matched to a gene: 12. CDR1 and CDR2 from the germline V gene are MDHEN and SYDVKM. This CDR3 reads CASSRFLNRGNYEQYF. CDR3 DNA sequence: TGTGCCAGCAGTCGATTCCTCAACAGGGGGAACTACGAGCAGTACTTC. The full variable domain, its missing parts supplied by reference TRBV28 and TRBJ2-7, is DVKVTQSSRYLVKRTGEKVFLECVQDMDHENMFWYRQDPGLGLRLIYFSYDVKMKEKGDIPEGYSVSREKKERFSLILESASTNQTSMYLCASSRFLNRGNYEQYFGPGTRLTVT.

J is TRBJ2-3 and V is TRBV3-1 (or the pseudogene TRBV3-2); no firm D call. Trimming removed 0 bases from V and 7 bases from J, with 5 bases in between. Germline assignment: CDR1 LGHDT and CDR2 YNNKEL (reference sequence). The CDR3 has 12 residues. CDR3 coding DNA: TGTGCCAGCAGCCAAGATAGAAATACGCAGTATTTT. This gives the protein CASSQDRNTQYF.

This clone was observed a few times. The chain couples TRBV11-3 to TRBJ1-2, with a possible D match to TRBD1 (5 bases). Trimming shortened V by 0 bases and J by 6 bases, and 14 bases separated the two germline ends. Germline CDR1 is SGHNT and CDR2 is YENEEA. This CDR3 is 15 amino acids long. CDR3 sequence (DNA): TGTGCCAGCAGCTTAGATCTGGGGCGGGACGATGGCTACACCTTC. Translation gives CASSLDLGRDDGYTF.

The genes are TRBV25-1 and TRBJ1-2, with D hard to call. The germline V gene has CDR1 MGHDK and CDR2 SYGVNS. This CDR3 spans 12 amino acids. The V and J ends lost 4 bases and 4 bases respectively, with 7 bases between them. The CDR3 coding sequence is TGTGCCAGCAGTGGAGTTGGCTATGGCTACACCTTC. Amino acid sequence: CASSGVGYGYTF.